A selection of T cell receptor beta chains follows, all from one sample in a study of T-cell reconstitution after alpha-beta-depleted transplantation in children. TCRdb recomputed calls from the PCR reads with MiXCR, one row per CDR3 protein. The sample holds some 200,000 distinct CDR3 sequences, just over 14% seen once. The sample consisted of PBMCs from the stem cell graft donor, taken from the stem cell graft. These receptors came from a human donor who donated a stem cell graft to a child with acute lymphoblastic leukemia. CDR3s include the opening cysteine and the closing phenylalanine or tryptophan. The D gene is left open where the match is weak. Where a row states a size, it is once, few, many or the class of an expanded clone; other rows omit it.

V	size	D	J	DNA	CDR3
TRBV6-5	NA	NA	TRBJ1-1	TGTGCCAGCAGTTACTCGTCGGAGAACACTGAAGCTTTCTTT	CASSYSSENTEAFF
TRBV13	many	NA	TRBJ1-2	TGTGCCAGCAGCTTGGGGGGACTACACTATGGCTACACCTTC	CASSLGGLHYGYTF
TRBV28	many	NA	TRBJ2-7	TGTGCCAGCAGTTTATCTCAGGGGACCTCCTACGAGCAGTACTTC	CASSLSQGTSYEQYF
TRBV12-3/TRBV12-4	NA	TRBD1	TRBJ2-7	TGTGCCAGCAGTCCCCCCGGGACAGGGGTTTTCTCCTACGAGGAGTACTTC	CASSPPGTGVFSYEEYF
TRBV25-1	few	NA	TRBJ2-7	TGTGCCAGCAGGAGGACGGAGGAGCAGTACTTC	CASRRTEEQYF
TRBV3-1	many	NA	TRBJ1-2	TGTGCCAGCAGCCAAGATCCAACAGGAGTGGGTGAAGGCTACACCTTC	CASSQDPTGVGEGYTF
TRBV12-3/TRBV12-4	many	TRBD2	TRBJ2-4	TGTGCCAGCAGTTTAAGTTCTAGCGGGAGGGCCAAAAACATTCAGTACTTC	CASSLSSSGRAKNIQYF
TRBV10-1	many	NA	TRBJ1-2	TGCGCCAGCAGTGAACAAACTAACTATGGCTACACCTTC	CASSEQTNYGYTF
TRBV5-4	NA	NA	TRBJ2-3	TGTGCCAGCAGGGCCCCCGCTAGCACAGATACGCAGTATTTT	CASRAPASTDTQYF
TRBV27	NA	TRBD1	TRBJ2-2	TGTGCCAGCAGCAGGACAGGGATGAACACCGGGGAGCTGTTTTTT	CASSRTGMNTGELFF
TRBV6-1	NA	NA	TRBJ2-6	TGTGCCAGCAAACAGCCGTTTGGGGCCAACGTCCTGACTTTC	CASKQPFGANVLTF
TRBV24-1	NA	NA	TRBJ2-3	TGTGCCACCAGTGACGGGGAGGATACGCAGTATTTT	CATSDGEDTQYF
TRBV6-5	many	NA	TRBJ2-3	TGTGCCAGCAGTTACAGGGAATCCACAGATACGCAGTATTTT	CASSYRESTDTQYF
TRBV10-3	NA	TRBD1	TRBJ1-2	TGTGCCATCAGTGACCCGGACAGGGATACCCATGGCTACACCTTC	CAISDPDRDTHGYTF
TRBV7-2	many	NA	TRBJ2-3	TGTGCCAGCAGAATGGGGTTACACACAGATACGCAGTATTTT	CASRMGLHTDTQYF
TRBV6-2/TRBV6-3	once	NA	TRBJ2-7	TGTGCCAGCAGTAATGCAGGGTCGGGGGAGCAGTACTTC	CASSNAGSGEQYF
TRBV12-3/TRBV12-4	many	TRBD2	TRBJ2-1	TGTGCCAGCAGTTTGGTCGGACTAGCGGGAGATAATGAGCAGTTCTTC	CASSLVGLAGDNEQFF
TRBV5-1	many	NA	TRBJ1-1	TGCGCCAGCAGCTTACTAGACAGAGTGAACACTGAAGCTTTCTTT	CASSLLDRVNTEAFF
TRBV4-1	many	NA	TRBJ2-7	TGCGCCAGCAGCCAGCTAGGACGGCGGGTTAAGGAAAGCGAGCAGTACTTC	CASSQLGRRVKESEQYF
TRBV10-1	many	TRBD2	TRBJ2-1	TGCGCCAGCAGTGGGACTAGCGGGAGTACCTCCTACAATGAGCAGTTCTTC	CASSGTSGSTSYNEQFF
TRBV7-8	many	NA	TRBJ2-2	TGTGCCAGCAGCTTAGCCGGAGCGGACACCGGGGAGCTGTTTTTT	CASSLAGADTGELFF
TRBV29-1	many	NA	TRBJ2-7	TGCAGCGCCATACTTCTCCGGGGACTGGATTACGAGCAGTACTTC	CSAILLRGLDYEQYF
TRBV12-3/TRBV12-4	many	NA	TRBJ1-5	TGTGCCAGCAGCCTTGACAGAATAAGTCAGCCCCAGCATTTT	CASSLDRISQPQHF
TRBV20-1	few	TRBD1	TRBJ2-7	TGCAGTGGTAGCGCAGGGGGCGACTCCTACGAGCAGTACTTC	CSGSAGGDSYEQYF
TRBV20-1	many	NA	TRBJ1-5	TGCAGTGCTGGAGATAAGTTCAATCAGCCCCAGCATTTT	CSAGDKFNQPQHF
TRBV7-9	many	NA	TRBJ1-2	TGTGCCAGCAGCCCGGACGGAGTTACCTATGGCTACACCTTC	CASSPDGVTYGYTF
TRBV4-1	many	TRBD2	TRBJ2-1	TGCGCCAGCAGCCCCTGGACTAGCGGGGGGTACAATGAGCAGTTCTTC	CASSPWTSGGYNEQFF
TRBV12-3/TRBV12-4	many	NA	TRBJ2-5	TGTGCCAGCACCACCGGGACTGCGGAGACCCAGTACTTC	CASTTGTAETQYF
TRBV11-2	many	NA	TRBJ2-1	TGTGCCAGCAGCTTGTTGACAGGAACCTTCTTCGATGAGCAGTTCTTC	CASSLLTGTFFDEQFF
TRBV20-1	many	NA	TRBJ2-5	TGCAGTGCTAATGACAGGCAAGAGACCCAGTACTTC	CSANDRQETQYF
TRBV5-1	few	TRBD1	TRBJ2-7	TGCGTCAGCAGCTTCCAGGGACAGGGCCTCTACGAGCAGTACTTC	CVSSFQGQGLYEQYF
TRBV12-3/TRBV12-4	many	NA	TRBJ2-7	TGTGCCAGTAATTCCGAGTCGAGCTACGAGCAGTACTTC	CASNSESSYEQYF
TRBV20-1	many	NA	TRBJ1-5	TGCAGTGCTAGTGAAGGACCGAGCATTCTTAATCAGCCCCAGCATTTT	CSASEGPSILNQPQHF
TRBV12-3/TRBV12-4	NA	NA	TRBJ2-1	TGTGCCAGCAGTGTTGGGGGACCGGGTTACTCAAGGTCGGATGAGCAGTTCTTC	CASSVGGPGYSRSDEQFF
TRBV7-9	many	TRBD1	TRBJ1-4	TGTGCCAGCAGCCCGCGACAGGGCGCGAATGAAAAACTGTTTTTT	CASSPRQGANEKLFF
TRBV5-5	many	NA	TRBJ2-7	TGTGCCAGCAGCTTGATTGTCGACATCTTACGGTTAACCTACGAGCAGTACTTC	CASSLIVDILRLTYEQYF
TRBV7-6	many	NA	TRBJ1-1	TGTGCCAGCAGTCCTATTAACAGCGCTGAAGCTTTCTTT	CASSPINSAEAFF
TRBV27	many	NA	TRBJ1-2	TGTGCCAGCAGTCCACCCGGGACGCCAAGGGGTGGCTACACCTTC	CASSPPGTPRGGYTF
TRBV6-1	many	TRBD2	TRBJ2-1	TGTGCCAGCAGGAGCGGGAGTAGCAATGAGCAGTTCTTC	CASRSGSSNEQFF
TRBV10-3	many	NA	TRBJ2-7	TGTGCCATCAGTGACCCAGATCGATACGAGCAGTACTTC	CAISDPDRYEQYF
TRBV12-3/TRBV12-4	many	NA	TRBJ2-1	TGTGCCAGCAGTGCGGACTACCGTGAGCAAAGCTCCTACAATGAGCAGTTCTTC	CASSADYREQSSYNEQFF
TRBV5-1	many	NA	TRBJ2-7	TGCGCCAGCAGCTTGGCATCAACCTACGAGCAGTACTTC	CASSLASTYEQYF
TRBV12-3/TRBV12-4	many	NA	TRBJ2-3	TGTGCCAGCACAATTTACACAGATACGCAGTATTTT	CASTIYTDTQYF
TRBV5-1	few	NA	TRBJ1-1	TGCGCCAGCAGCTTGGCTTACGACGGAACTGAAGCTTTCTTT	CASSLAYDGTEAFF
TRBV20-1	NA	TRBD2	TRBJ2-4	TGCAGTGCTAGAGGGGGGGGACTCCTTTCTTCTCACAGTCAGTACTTC	CSARGGGLLSSHSQYF
TRBV20-1	many	TRBD2	TRBJ2-7	TGCAGTGCTAGAGAAACGGGAGGTGGAAACGAGCAGTACTTC	CSARETGGGNEQYF
TRBV20-1	many	TRBD1	TRBJ1-1	TGCAGTGCTCCCGGGGACAGGGACACTGAAGCTTTCTTT	CSAPGDRDTEAFF
TRBV28	many	NA	TRBJ1-2	TGTGCCAGCAGTTTAACAGGGCTCTATGGCTACACCTTC	CASSLTGLYGYTF
TRBV3-1	many	NA	TRBJ2-5	TGTGCCAGCAGCCAACCCGGGACATTGAGTGTAGAGACCCAGTACTTC	CASSQPGTLSVETQYF
TRBV10-3	many	NA	TRBJ2-2	TGTGCCATCAGTGAGTCGACGTGGGCTCTCACCGGGGAGCTGTTTTTT	CAISESTWALTGELFF
TRBV11-3	many	TRBD2	TRBJ2-1	TGTGCCAGCAGCCCCTGGGGGGGGACCTACAATGAGCAGTTCTTC	CASSPWGGTYNEQFF
TRBV20-1	many	NA	TRBJ2-1	TGCAGTGCCCTGGGACAAAAGCAGTTCTTC	CSALGQKQFF
TRBV13	many	TRBD1	TRBJ2-6	TGTGCCAGCAGCTTAGGGCCACAGGGGGCAGAAGGGGCCAACGTCCTGACTTTC	CASSLGPQGAEGANVLTF